This T cell receptor beta chain originates from a study of cytomegalovirus exposure and HLA in healthy donors. 60 Vbeta and 13 Jbeta primers were used in PCR. TCRdb's table, derived via immunoSEQ multiplex PCR, lists solely in-frame clones and lacks some. The sample holds about 98,000 clones; around 75% are singletons and the top ten take roughly 9.8%. This CDR3 has 14 amino acids. Germline V gene sequence: CDR1 LNHNV, CDR2 YYDKDF (reference sequence). Trimming pared 0 bases from V and 6 bases from J, leaving 8 bases between. This rearrangement joins TRBV15 to TRBJ2-2, with D possibly being TRBD2 (6 bases). The sequence was obtained from a man aged 18 to 35 in good health and CMV-seropositive. Sequencing used PBMCs. Here the CDR3 reads CATSRDRGSGELFF. The CDR3 coding sequence is TGTGCCACCAGCAGAGATCGGGGGTCCGGGGAGCTGTTTTTT. Looking up the rest from reference TRBV15 and TRBJ2-2 gives the full variable domain: DAMVIQNPRYQVTQFGKPVTLSCSQTLNHNVMYWYQQKSSQAPKLLFHYYDKDFNNEADTPDNFQSRRPNTSFCFLDIRSPGLGDTAMYLCATSRDRGSGELFFGEGSRLTVL.